This TCR beta chain was profiled in a study of siplizumab effects on memory and regulatory T cells. Germline-derived CDR1 and CDR2 are SGHRS and YFSETQ. V lost 0 bases to trimming and J lost 3 bases, with 7 bases between them. The CDR3 spans 14 residues. Per sample, 100,000 or so TCR templates underwent assay. Profiling relied on immunoSEQ multiplex PCR, and the TCRdb table lists in-frame clones only, not all of them. The sample records about 110,000 clones, 92% being singletons. This clone was seen a single time. Its antigen remains unidentified. Study findings and constraints: It was not possible to assign a naive or memory phenotype to roughly 75-96% of proliferating CD4+ or CD8+ clones. Suppressive function of proliferating Tregs from siplizumab cultures was not confirmed.

The sequencing input was CD4+ T cells sorted from blood. The chain employs TRBV5-1 and TRBJ1-3; D is ambiguous. The sequence came from a human donor in good health. The CDR3 sequence: CASSLGTDGNTIYF. CDR3 coding DNA: TGCGCCAGCAGCTTGGGAACAGATGGAAACACCATATATTTT.